This T cell receptor beta chain is from a study of a mutant IDH1 vaccine in newly diagnosed glioma (dated by TCRdb to about 2021). Background for the entire study: Vaccination was initiated 4-6 weeks after radiotherapy alone, or concurrently with temozolomide cycles in the chemotherapy-containing groups. The roughly 32 treated patients were roughly 62% male and around 40% female, with a mean age of approximately 40 years. Before enrollment, most patients had been given radiochemotherapy with temozolomide as standard therapy, while the rest had received either radiotherapy alone or temozolomide alone. The week-35 safety follow-up took place at visit V12, and the week-47 end of study took place at visit V13. Six visits were used for peripheral blood collection: V03 (baseline), V05, V07, V10, V12 and V13. Longitudinal TCRB deep sequencing was done for about two dozen treated patients, wherever samples were available for exploratory analyses.

The CDR3 covers 12 residues, taking in both the cysteine and the phenylalanine. Kept here is only the CDR3 DNA, which spans 36 bases and is read in frame from base 1. Per the germline V gene, SQVTM is the CDR1 and ANQGSEA is the CDR2. V loses 5 bases at its end and J loses 4 bases; junction bases beyond the gene matches: 4. Remarks on this clone: Its binding antigen is unknown. Per-base qualities were not stored, and no clone one base away is much larger.

Library prep was done by the immunoSEQ multiplex PCR assay. Rearranged TCR beta chain sequences were amplified with the hsTCRB Kit following the manufacturer's protocol. Sequencing of TCRB libraries was carried out on an Illumina MiSeq. Turning to the authors' computational methods: The proprietary platform of the kit vendor was used for demultiplexing, trimming and gene mapping. Imported from immuneACCESS, the table was reduced by TCRdb to in-frame sequences with V and J called. These copies leave out some clones; in studies compared against another copy, an unresolved V gene accounts for under half, and the cause of the remainder is not known. V, J and clone size are taken as reported in that table, and D and trimming were inferred from the DNA itself. This sample holds fewer than 85,000 clones; approximately 75% were observed only once. Around 5% of the sample rests with the top ten. Points the paper makes about the study in general: Changes in the top peripheral T cell clonotypes picked up by TCRB sequencing did not appear to be linked to pseudoprogression. Immune responses induced by the vaccine were seen in 90% to 95% of patients across multiple MHC alleles. Selection of PBMC samples for TCRB deep sequencing was based on availability. It was noted by the authors that analyses of patient blood samples could not be reproduced owing to sample limitations.

Per the publication, the time point label means: week 47, end of study. Each vaccine dose, consisting of 300 ug of a 20-mer mutant IDH1 peptide in Montanide, was administered subcutaneously with topical imiquimod. Across visits V03 through V10, patients got a total of eight vaccinations, given in weeks 1, 3, 5, 7, 11, 15, 19 and 23. Donors had newly diagnosed WHO grade 3 or 4 IDH1-mutant astrocytomas with loss of nuclear ATRX. The samples were drawn from NOA16, a multicentre, single-arm, open-label phase I trial in Germany that tested a mutant IDH1 peptide vaccine in humans for the first time. Genomic DNA for TCRB sequencing was extracted from EDTA blood using the DNeasy Blood and Tissue Kit.

This specimen was PBMCs, taken from a glioma patient whose treatment included an IDH1 peptide vaccine. The TCR comes from a man aged 35 to 55 with glioma. Rearrangement joined TRBV29-1 to TRBJ2-5; 7 of the junction bases match TRBD1. This receptor has the CDR3 CSVPWTGETQYF. The DNA sequence is as follows: TGCAGCGTTCCCTGGACAGGAGAGACCCAGTACTTC. Supplemented by the reference TRBV29-1 and TRBJ2-5 proteins around the CDR3, the complete variable domain is SAVISQKPSRDICQRGTSLTIQCQVDSQVTMMFWYRQQPGQSLTLIATANQGSEATYESGFVIDKFPISRPNLTFSTLTVSNMSPEDSSIYLCSVPWTGETQYFGPGTRLLVL.